A selection of T cell receptor beta chains follows, all from one sample in a study of technical replicates of blood from a few donors. TCRdb's copy holds only in-frame clones and misses some; the assay was immunoSEQ multiplex PCR. The repertoire holds 72,000 or so clones, roughly 94% seen once, with about 0.4% in the top ten. The sequencing sample was made of T cells isolated from PBMCs. All receptors come from a human donor in good health. Both conserved end residues are part of each CDR3. The D gene is left open where the match is weak. Only part of the rows carry a size: once, few, many, or a class if the clone is expanded.

>TRBV6-1|TRBJ1-4|.|once
TGTGCCAGCAGTGGACATGGAATGGCAACTAATGAAAAACTGTTTTTT
CASSGHGMATNEKLFF
>TRBV2|TRBJ1-5|TRBD1|few
TGTGCCAGCAGACCTGGGACAGGGAACCGTCAGCCCCAGCATTTT
CASRPGTGNRQPQHF
>TRBV10-3|TRBJ2-1|TRBD1|once
TGTGCCATCAGTCTCTTGGGGGACAGGGAGTTATACAATGAGCAGTTCTTC
CAISLLGDRELYNEQFF
>TRBV6-5|TRBJ2-3|TRBD1|.
TGTGCCAGCAGATCGGACAGGGGATTCACAGATACGCAGTATTTT
CASRSDRGFTDTQYF
>TRBV7-6|TRBJ1-3|TRBD1|.
TGTGCCAGCAGCTTTGCTCCTCGACAGGGAGGAAACACCATATATTTT
CASSFAPRQGGNTIYF
>TRBV2|TRBJ1-5|.|.
TGTGCCAGCAGTGCAAATTATCAGCCCCAGCATTTT
CASSANYQPQHF
>TRBV6-1|TRBJ1-5|.|.
TGTGCCAGCAGTGAAGAGTTGACAGCTAGCAATCAGCCCCAGCATTTT
CASSEELTASNQPQHF
>TRBV10-2|TRBJ1-5|TRBD1|.
TGCGCCAGCAGTGAGAGGGACAGCTCCAATCAGCCCCAGCATTTT
CASSERDSSNQPQHF
>TRBV19|TRBJ2-7|TRBD2|.
TGTGCCAGTAGAGCGGGAGGGACCCCCTACGAGCAGTACTTC
CASRAGGTPYEQYF
>TRBV7-3|TRBJ2-1|.|.
TGTGCCAGCAGCTTAATAATTGCTAGCGTCAATGAGCAGTTCTTC
CASSLIIASVNEQFF
>TRBV6-1|TRBJ2-5|.|.
TGTGCCAGCAGTGAGGACCCCAGGGGCAGGACCCAGTACTTC
CASSEDPRGRTQYF
>TRBV7-8|TRBJ2-7|.|.
TGTGCCAGCAGACAGGACACCTACGAGCAGTACTTC
CASRQDTYEQYF
>TRBV7-8|TRBJ2-3|TRBD2|once
TGTGCCAGCAGCCCAGTTAGCGGGAGGACCGATACGCAGTATTTT
CASSPVSGRTDTQYF
>TRBV7-2|TRBJ1-1|TRBD1|.
TGTGCCAGCAGCTTAGTTGGGACAGGGGCGATCACTGAAGCTTTCTTT
CASSLVGTGAITEAFF
>TRBV7-6|TRBJ1-1|.|.
TGTGCCAGCAGCCCCAGACCGGGACTGAAGAACACTGAAGCTTTCTTT
CASSPRPGLKNTEAFF
>TRBV15|TRBJ1-5|.|.
TGTGCCACCAGCAGAGATCGGGGGGCGACGCCCCAGCATTTT
CATSRDRGATPQHF
>TRBV29-1|TRBJ2-3|TRBD1|.
TGCAGCGTGAGAGGACAGGCCAGTACGCAGTATTTT
CSVRGQASTQYF
>TRBV5-1|TRBJ2-3|TRBD1|.
TGCGCCAGCAGCTCGATGGGACAGGGGCTGGCAGATACGCAGTATTTT
CASSSMGQGLADTQYF
>TRBV5-8|TRBJ2-5|TRBD1|.
TGTGCCAGCAGCCGGACAGGGGGGTCATCGGAGACCCAGTACTTC
CASSRTGGSSETQYF
>TRBV7-2|TRBJ2-1|TRBD2|.
TGTGCCAGCAGCCCGAGGACTAGCGGGACTCACTCCTACAATGAGCAGTTCTTC
CASSPRTSGTHSYNEQFF
>TRBV4-3|TRBJ1-5|.|.
TGCGCCAGCAGCCAATCGGAGGGTCAGCCCCAGCATTTT
CASSQSEGQPQHF
>TRBV30|TRBJ2-3|TRBD1|few
TGTGCCTGGCGCCCCCGGGACAGTCCTTACACAGATACGCAGTATTTT
CAWRPRDSPYTDTQYF
>TRBV2|TRBJ1-1|.|.
TGTGCCAGCAGTGGGAGGTGGGGTAACACTGAAGCTTTCTTT
CASSGRWGNTEAFF
>TRBV27|TRBJ2-7|.|.
TGTGCCAGCAGCCCCTCGGGGGGGGACAGGGTCTACGAGCAGTACTTC
CASSPSGGDRVYEQYF
>TRBV20-1|TRBJ1-5|TRBD1|.
TGCAGTGCAGACAGGGGCCAGCCCCAGCATTTT
CSADRGQPQHF
>TRBV5-1|TRBJ2-3|.|.
TGCGCCAGCAGCATATCCCCCGATACGCAGTATTTT
CASSISPDTQYF
>TRBV28|TRBJ2-2|.|.
TGTGCCAGCAGTTCCGGGACCGGGGAGCTGTTTTTT
CASSSGTGELFF
>TRBV28|TRBJ1-2|.|.
TGTGCCAGCAACGCAGACAGGACCTATGGCTACACCTTC
CASNADRTYGYTF
>TRBV5-4|TRBJ1-1|.|.
TGTGCCAGCAGCTTGGAGTGGGGTTTGAGGGTGTCGACTGAAGCTTTCTTT
CASSLEWGLRVSTEAFF
>TRBV27|TRBJ2-5|.|.
TGTGCCAGCAGCCAGACAGCTTACCAAGAGACCCAGTACTTC
CASSQTAYQETQYF
>TRBV7-2|TRBJ2-7|TRBD1|.
TGTGCCAGCAGCCCTCGACAGGGCTACGAGCAGTACTTC
CASSPRQGYEQYF
>TRBV27|TRBJ2-7|.|.
TGTGCCAGCAGTTTACAGGGAGGATCTCACGAGCAGTACTTC
CASSLQGGSHEQYF
>TRBV15|TRBJ2-5|TRBD2|.
TGTGCCACCAGCTCCCAGCGGGACTACCAAGAGACCCAGTACTTC
CATSSQRDYQETQYF
>TRBV10-3|TRBJ2-1|TRBD2|.
TGTGCCATCAGTGAAGCGGGAGGATACTCCTACAATGAGCAGTTCTTC
CAISEAGGYSYNEQFF
>TRBV12-5|TRBJ1-4|TRBD1|.
TGTGCTAGTGCCGCCAGGGGGCAGAATGAAAAACTGTTTTTT
CASAARGQNEKLFF
>TRBV9|TRBJ2-1|.|.
TGTGCCAGCAGCGGGACAGCCGGGCAGTTCTTC
CASSGTAGQFF
>TRBV2|TRBJ2-1|.|.
TGTGCCAGCAGTGAATCGTTTACGGACAATGAGCAGTTCTTC
CASSESFTDNEQFF
>TRBV10-3|TRBJ1-5|.|.
TGTGCCATCAGTGAGCTCCCACCACAGTCAGCCCAGCATTTT
CAISELPPQSAQHF
>TRBV30|TRBJ1-1|TRBD1|.
TGTGCCTGGAGTCGAACCTCAGGGGGCGCAACTGAAGCTTTCTTT
CAWSRTSGGATEAFF
>TRBV28|TRBJ1-5|TRBD1|.
TGTGCCAGCAGTTGGACAGGGGATCGCCAGCCCCAGCATTTT
CASSWTGDRQPQHF
>TRBV6-5|TRBJ2-1|TRBD2|.
TGTGCCAGCACCAGGGGACTAGCTTACAATGAGCAGTTCTTC
CASTRGLAYNEQFF
>TRBV6-5|TRBJ2-7|TRBD2|.
TGTGCCAGCAGTTACTTCAGCGGGAGCTCCTACGAGCAGTACTTC
CASSYFSGSSYEQYF
>TRBV6-5|TRBJ1-1|TRBD1|.
TGTGCCAGCATTGAACAGGGGAGGAAAGCTTTCTTT
CASIEQGRKAFF
>TRBV4-3|TRBJ2-7|TRBD2|.
TGCGCCAGCAGCCAGGGCGGTCTAGCGGGAGGCGAGCAGTACTTC
CASSQGGLAGGEQYF
>TRBV27|TRBJ1-5|.|.
TGTGCCAGCAGTTTCAAGACACCCAGCAATCAGCCCCAGCATTTT
CASSFKTPSNQPQHF
>TRBV27|TRBJ2-7|TRBD2|.
TGTGCCAGCAGTCATACCGGGACTAACTCCTACGAGCAGTACTTC
CASSHTGTNSYEQYF
>TRBV6-5|TRBJ1-1|TRBD1|.
TGTGCCAGCAGCCGAAACAGGGGTCAGAACACTGAAGCTTTCTTT
CASSRNRGQNTEAFF
>TRBV6-5|TRBJ1-1|.|.
TGTGCCAGCATCCGCGAGGGTGACACTGAAGCTTTCTTT
CASIREGDTEAFF
>TRBV7-3|TRBJ1-3|TRBD1|.
TGTGCCAGCAGCTTAGGGGACAGGTTCTCTGGAAACACCATATATTTT
CASSLGDRFSGNTIYF
>TRBV6-1|TRBJ1-1|.|.
TGTGCCAGCAGTCCAGGGTTCTCAAGCATTTCTGAAGCTTTCTTT
CASSPGFSSISEAFF
>TRBV29-1|TRBJ2-7|TRBD1|.
TGCAGCGTGGGACAGGGGCCCTCCTACGAGCAGTACTTC
CSVGQGPSYEQYF
>TRBV7-6|TRBJ2-7|.|.
TGTGCCAGCAGCAATCCGGGACATCCTAGGGAGCAGTACTTC
CASSNPGHPREQYF
>TRBV6-1|TRBJ2-7|TRBD2|.
TGTGCCAGCAGTGAAGTCCCTAGCGGGAGACTCTACGAGCAGTACTTC
CASSEVPSGRLYEQYF
>TRBV18|TRBJ2-2|.|.
TGTGCCAGCTCACCAACAGGGTCTGACACCGGGGAGCTGTTTTTT
CASSPTGSDTGELFF
>TRBV27|TRBJ2-2|.|.
TGTGCCAGCAGTTTGGCGGGGACCGGGGAGCTGTTTTTT
CASSLAGTGELFF
>TRBV19|TRBJ1-5|.|.
TGTGCCAGTAGTACGGTCGCGTATAGCAATCAGCCCCAGCATTTT
CASSTVAYSNQPQHF
>TRBV18|TRBJ2-7|.|.
TGTGCCAGCTCCGGAGGGGGGGCTTTCTACGAGCAGTACTTC
CASSGGGAFYEQYF
>TRBV5-4|TRBJ2-2|TRBD1|.
TGTGCCAGCAGCAATAACAGGGGCACCGGGGAGCTGTTTTTT
CASSNNRGTGELFF
>TRBV28|TRBJ2-5|TRBD1|.
TGTGCCAGCAGTTTACAGGGACAGGTAGAGACCCAGTACTTC
CASSLQGQVETQYF
>TRBV7-3|TRBJ1-1|TRBD1|.
TGTGCCAGCAGCTTGCTGGCCAGGGGGGCGTTCGAGTCCAGAGAAGCTTTCTTT
CASSLLARGAFESREAFF